This T cell receptor (beta chain) was found in a study of tumor-infiltrating lymphocytes in primary liver carcinoma. Concerning this clonotype: A read error may produce the germline difference seen at one junction end.

Reverse transcription of 500 to 650 ng total RNA with a constant-region primer produced TCR beta cDNA. TCR beta libraries came from three nested multiplex PCR rounds using slightly modified ARM-PCR. The first two PCR rounds used TRBV1-TRBV30 forward primers with a C-beta reverse primer, nine to ten cycles each. MiXCR was run by TCRdb on the multiplex PCR reads, yielding one entry per CDR3 protein. Among fewer than 250,000 distinct CDR3 sequences, around four fifths were seen once, and the ten largest hold 15% to 20%. Germline loops: CDR1 SGHNT, CDR2 YYREEE (reference sequence). The CDR3 sequence is 14 residues long. Co-extracting RNA and DNA was done with about 18-33 mg of unsorted bulk tissue as input.

The clonotype originates from a man aged 40-49 years with primary liver carcinoma and hepatitis B virus infection. J is TRBJ2-7 and V is TRBV5-4; 9 bases are shared with TRBD2. The sequenced sample was tumor tissue from primary liver carcinoma. The CDR3 DNA reads as TGTACCAGCAGCGTTAGCGGGAGTTCCTACGAGCTGTACTTC. It is translated as CTSSVSGSSYELYF.